The 9 T cell receptor beta chains presented below share a single source sample, sequenced in a study of blood T cell repertoires in COVID-19. Assay: immunoSEQ multiplex PCR; the TCRdb copy retains only in-frame clones and omits some. The data contain about 270,000 clones, around 90% of them singletons. Sequenced: PBMCs or T cells enriched from blood (not recorded which). These receptors all stem from a woman younger than 45 with acute COVID-19.

The rearrangement uses TRBV19 and TRBJ2-6; 7 bases agree with TRBD1. Germline CDR1 reads LNHDA; CDR2 reads SQIVND (reference sequence). The CDR3 has 18 residues. The V gene end was trimmed by 6 bases and the J gene end by 2 bases; junction bases not matched to a gene: 13. Written as DNA, the CDR3 is TGTGCCAGTAGCGACCCAGGACAGGCAACTACTGGGGCCAACGTCCTGACTTTC. Its translation: CASSDPGQATTGANVLTF.

The gene calls are TRBV27 and TRBJ2-5; TRBD2 matches 13 bases. The V segment lost 7 bases and the J segment 4 bases; nucleotides outside the gene matches: 6. Per germline, CDR1 MNHEY and CDR2 SMNVEV (reference sequence). The CDR3 runs 15 residues. CDR3 residues: CASMGTSGALETQYF. Written as DNA, the CDR3 is TGTGCCAGCATGGGGACTAGCGGGGCCCTAGAGACCCAGTACTTC.

The chain employs TRBV5-4 and TRBJ2-3; TRBD1 matches at 7 bases. Germline V gene lookup returns CDR1 SGHNT and CDR2 YYREEE (reference sequence). The trim removed 5 bases at V and 1 base at J, leaving 4 bases unmatched. CDR3 size: 14 residues. The chain's CDR3 is CASRIDRGTDTQYF. CDR3 sequence (DNA): TGTGCCAGCAGAATCGACAGGGGCACAGATACGCAGTATTTT. The full variable domain, in which reference TRBV5-4 and TRBJ2-3 provide the parts outside the CDR3, is ETGVTQSPTHLIKTRGQQVTLRCSSQSGHNTVSWYQQALGQGPQFIFQYYREEENGRGNFPPRFSGLQFPNYSSELNVNALELDDSALYLCASRIDRGTDTQYFGPGTRLTVL.

The chain links TRBV11-2 to TRBJ1-2; TRBD1 aligns across 7 bases. Germline CDR1 SGHAT, CDR2 FQNNGV. The CDR3 extends over 13 amino acids. Trimming removed 0 bases from V and 13 bases from J; junction bases left unmatched: 8. Here the CDR3 reads CASSLEWDSRLTF. Here the CDR3 DNA reads TGTGCCAGCAGCTTAGAGTGGGACAGCCGCCTCACCTTC.

The V call is TRBV4-2, the J call TRBJ1-1, with D possibly being TRBD1 (6 bases). The V and J ends lost 3 bases and 1 base respectively, with 12 bases between them. Germline CDR1 is LGHNA and CDR2 is YNFKEQ. The CDR3 extends over 15 amino acids. As DNA, the CDR3 is TGTGCCAGCAGCCAGGAACAGGGCAAGAACACTGAAGCTTTCTTT. Its protein product is CASSQEQGKNTEAFF.

V and J are TRBV5-1 and TRBJ1-4, with D perhaps matching TRBD1 (5 bases). Trimming cost V 2 bases and J 0 bases, with 8 bases left between them. This CDR3 is 15 amino acids long. CDR1 SGHRS and CDR2 YFSETQ come from the germline V gene. CDR3 coding DNA: TGCGCCAGCAGCTTCAGGGAGGCAACTAATGAAAAACTGTTTTTT. Residues: CASSFREATNEKLFF.

V usage is TRBV13 and J usage is TRBJ2-2; TRBD2 aligns across 9 bases. This CDR3 has 13 amino acids. The J segment lost 11 bases and the V segment lost 5 bases, leaving 6 bases of the junction unmatched. CDR1 PRHDT and CDR2 FYEKMQ come from the germline V gene (reference sequence). The CDR3 sequence: CASSPGTSLELFF. Here the CDR3 DNA reads TGTGCCAGCAGCCCCGGGACTAGCTTAGAGCTGTTTTTT. The variable domain in full, with the rest retrieved from reference TRBV13 and TRBJ2-2, is AAGVIQSPRHLIKEKRETATLKCYPIPRHDTVYWYQQGPGQDPQFLISFYEKMQSDKGSIPDRFSAQQFSDYHSELNMSSLELGDSALYFCASSPGTSLELFFGEGSRLTVL.

The chain links TRBV5-1 to TRBJ2-1; a weak D match, TRBD2 (5 bases). The CDR3 totals 19 residues. The germline gives CDR1 SGHRS, CDR2 YFSETQ. V lost 4 bases, J lost 2 bases, and 25 bases lay in between. CDR3 sequence reads: CASSPEVPSSRGTYNEQFF. Here the CDR3 DNA reads TGCGCCAGCAGCCCGGAGGTACCCTCCAGTAGAGGGACCTACAATGAGCAGTTCTTC.

The chain couples TRBV13 to TRBJ2-3; 9 bases match TRBD1. Trimming removed 5 bases from V and 8 bases from J; junction bases left unmatched: 26. The V gene's germline CDR1 is PRHDT and CDR2 FYEKMQ (reference sequence). CDR3 length: 20 amino acids. Here the CDR3 DNA reads TGTGCCAGCAGCCCGCACAGGGGGCTGTCGTCGGAGAGGGCGCATTTTACGCAGTATTTT. Translated: CASSPHRGLSSERAHFTQYF.